This T cell receptor (beta chain) was recorded in a study of CD4 T cell repertoires and nickel (TCRdb year 2020). Points on this clonotype: It lacks a known antigen. No much larger clonotype is one base removed from it; base qualities were not supplied.

Receptor amplification or capture employed RT-PCR. For sequencing, an Illumina MiSeq was employed. The raw public data were reprocessed by TCRdb itself: fastp quality trimming at Q25, MiXCR clonotype calling, in-frame beta chains only. Here each entry gathers all rows of one CDR3 protein and keeps the most common genes and DNA. For this sample there are over 200 distinct CDR3 sequences; 45% to 55% appear just once. Jointly, the top ten make up over 35% of the sample. The clonotype originates from a human donor in a nickel allergy study, with or without nickel allergy (not recorded which). It is not recorded whether this sample comes from one donor or several. Sequencing was performed on CD4+ T cells from blood, not recorded whether cultured.

The nucleotides read TGTGCCAGCGGGTCAGGGGTGACCTACGAGCAGTACTTC. It encodes CASGSGVTYEQYF. Here the chain combines TRBV2 and TRBJ2-7; D gene: possibly TRBD1, on 6 matching bases. CDR1 and CDR2, looked up from the germline V gene, are SNHLY and FYNNEI. The CDR3 runs 13 residues from the cysteine to the phenylalanine. The only DNA kept is the CDR3, 39 bases in frame from the first base. The V end loses 8 bases and the J end loses 2 bases, and a stretch of 13 bases separates them. Here the CDR3 is joined to the reference TRBV2 and TRBJ2-7 genes, and the full variable domain is: EPEVTQTPSHQVTQMGQEVILRCVPISNHLYFYWYRQILGQKVEFLVSFYNNEISEKSEIFDDQFSVERPDGSNFTLKIRSTKLEDSAMYFCASGSGVTYEQYFGPGTRLTVT.